Below are 8 T cell receptor beta chains sequenced from a single sample in a study of CD8 T cells in Susac syndrome. Random hexamers served to reverse transcribe roughly 0.5 to 1 ug RNA. TCRdb recomputed calls from the immunoSEQ multiplex PCR reads with MiXCR, one row per CDR3 protein. The data show 120,000 or so distinct CDR3 sequences, 95% to 96% seen once. Material for sequencing was CD4+ T cells from PBMCs. The receptors shown here come from a human donor with Susac syndrome.

The gene calls are TRBV20-1 and TRBJ2-1; maybe TRBD1 (6 bases). Trimming cost V 2 bases and J 2 bases, with 10 bases left between them. Per the germline V gene, CDR1 is DFQATT and CDR2 is SNEGSKA (reference sequence). The CDR3 sequence is 14 residues long. The CDR3 reads CSARYRVTYNEQFF. The DNA of the CDR3 is TGCAGTGCTAGATACAGGGTTACCTACAATGAGCAGTTCTTC.

The gene calls are TRBV12-3 or TRBV12-4 and TRBJ2-5; D assignment may be TRBD1 or TRBD2 (5 bases each). V dropped 3 bases and J dropped 4 bases, with 12 bases sitting between them. The CDR3 totals 14 residues. CDR3 DNA sequence: TGTGCCAGCAGTTTGTTTAGAGGGACAGAGACCCAGTACTTC. Translated: CASSLFRGTETQYF.

CDR3 region: CASREQGQETQYF. CDR3 nucleotides: TGTGCCAGCAGGGAACAGGGCCAAGAGACCCAGTACTTC. The rearrangement joins TRBV12-3 or TRBV12-4 to TRBJ2-5; D possibly corresponds to TRBD1 (6 bases). The CDR3 is 13 amino acids. Trimming took 6 bases from V and 1 from J, leaving 9 bases between them.

The chain recombines TRBV20-1 with TRBJ2-3, with D possibly TRBD2 on 6 matching bases. The V end lost 5 bases, the J end lost 4 bases, and 22 bases lay between the germline ends. CDR1 is DFQATT, CDR2 SNEGSKA, per germline (reference sequence). The CDR3 has 16 amino acids. CDR3: CSAPSERVARPDTQYF. The CDR3, as DNA: TGCAGTGCTCCGAGTGAGCGGGTCGCCCGCCCAGATACGCAGTATTTT.

The chain is built from TRBV5-4 and TRBJ2-7; 9 nucleotides line up with TRBD1. Germline V gives CDR1 SGHNT, CDR2 YYREEE (reference sequence). There are 15 residues in the CDR3. V shed 2 bases and J 1 base; nucleotides not matched to a gene: 4. CDR3 sequence reads: CASSFTGTGSYEQYF. The CDR3 nucleotides are TGTGCCAGCAGCTTTACGGGGACAGGGTCCTACGAGCAGTACTTC.

The CDR3: CSASGGYDTQYF. Written as DNA, the CDR3 is TGCAGCGCATCGGGAGGGTATGATACGCAGTATTTT. The chain is built from TRBV20-1 and TRBJ2-3; TRBD2 aligns across 8 bases. CDR1 is DFQATT, CDR2 SNEGSKA, per germline (reference sequence). The CDR3 is 12 amino acids.

This chain connects TRBV29-1 to TRBJ1-2; no reliable D call. Germline V lookup: CDR1 SQVTM, CDR2 ANQGSEA. The V end lost 6 bases, the J end lost 4 bases, and 18 bases lay between the germline ends. This CDR3 region has 14 residues. CDR3 residues: CSVGVGTVFYGYTF. The CDR3 DNA is TGCAGCGTGGGAGTCGGCACAGTCTTCTATGGCTACACCTTC.

This chain connects TRBV27 to TRBJ2-7; 13 bases are a match to TRBD2. The CDR3 loop spans 15 amino acids. Germline V CDR1 and CDR2: MNHEY, SMNVEV (reference sequence). V shed 7 bases and J 2 bases; nucleotides not matched to a gene: 5. The CDR3 sequence: CASTAGTSGAYEQYF. The DNA for the CDR3 is TGTGCCAGCACCGCCGGGACTAGCGGGGCCTACGAGCAGTACTTC.